Below, one TCR beta chain is given with its context. Repertoires were generated with immunoSEQ multiplex PCR, while TCRdb's copy carries only in-frame clones and drops some. The data contain tens of thousands of clones, roughly 92% of them seen just once; the ten biggest clones take up 3.1%. CDR3 size: 16 residues. Trimming took 5 bases from V and 0 from J, leaving 14 bases between them. Looked up from germline, CDR1 is LNHNV and CDR2 is YYDKDF (reference sequence). The sample originates from a study of T cell responses to AZD1222 COVID-19 vaccine. The sample was peripheral blood, taken 28 days after the second AZD1222 dose. The sequence was obtained from an adult who received the AZD1222 COVID-19 vaccine. V usage is TRBV15 and J usage is TRBJ1-3; tentatively, D is TRBD1 (6 bases). CDR3 sequence (DNA): TGTGCCACCAGCGGAAGACAGGCCTACTCTGGAAACACCATATATTTT. It encodes CATSGRQAYSGNTIYF.